This TCR beta chain is drawn from a study of blood T cell repertoires in COVID-19. Study at large: Whether acute or convalescent, the COVID-19 samples came from the United States, Italy and Spain. PBMCs, B-cell-depleted T cells, or T cells were the source of the cDNA or gDNA that made up the material.

During active infection, Seattle patients enrolled and were then monitored through disease. Sequencing was performed with immunoSEQ multiplex PCR; in TCRdb, only in-frame clones are kept and a portion is missing. The repertoire consists of about 160,000 clones, with 85% to 95% occurring once and the leading ten covering around 2%. The germline CDR1 and CDR2 sequences are SGHTA and FQGNSA. J was trimmed by 7 bases and V by 1 base; bases with no gene match: 3. CDR3 size: 14 residues. The genes are TRBV7-2 and TRBJ1-5; 8 nucleotides align to TRBD1. The specimen was peripheral blood. The sequence was obtained from a woman aged 60-75 years with COVID-19, enrolled during active disease. CDR3 DNA sequence: TGTGCCAGCAGCTTAGAGGGACAGGCACAGCCCCAGCATTTT. Encoded protein: CASSLEGQAQPQHF.